This T cell receptor beta chain was sequenced for a study of CD8+ T cells in alopecia areata. Study at large: Tofacitinib dosing lasted 6 to 18 months, which was then followed by 6 months off drug.

Researchers took lesional scalp punch biopsies and peripheral blood from people who were alopecia areata patients. Reverse transcription of extracted RNA yielded cDNA, which provided the sequencing template. Method: immunoSEQ multiplex PCR; TCRdb's copy keeps in-frame clones and lacks some. The sample has 100,000 to 150,000 clones, approximately 49% seen once. V lost 5 bases to trimming and J lost 8 bases; unmatched junction nucleotides: 7. The germline V gene encodes CDR1 PRHDT and CDR2 FYEKMQ (reference sequence). The CDR3 contains 14 residues. The clonotype originates from a human donor with alopecia areata. The genes are TRBV13 and TRBJ2-1, with TRBD1 identical over 9 bases. The specimen was CD8+ T cells sorted from blood, collected at week 0. Here the CDR3 DNA reads TGTGCCAGCAGCCAAGGGACAGGGATGGATGAGCAGTTCTTC. Translating gives CASSQGTGMDEQFF.